This TCR beta chain was captured by sequencing in a study of cytomegalovirus exposure and HLA in healthy donors. Both 60 Vbeta primers and 13 Jbeta primers went into the PCR. Profiling relied on immunoSEQ multiplex PCR, and the TCRdb table lists in-frame clones only, not all of them. The sample lists approximately 140,000 clones; more than 70% were seen once. The J segment lost 5 bases and the V segment lost 1 base, leaving 6 bases of the junction unmatched. The CDR3 is 15 residues long. CDR1 and CDR2 from the germline V gene are SGHTS and YDEGEE. The specimen sequenced was PBMCs. The rearrangement joins TRBV5-8 to TRBJ1-5; 7 bases agree with TRBD1. The origin of this receptor is a male donor in good health and CMV-seropositive. Here the CDR3 reads CASSLWARGYQPQHF. DNA of the CDR3: TGTGCCAGCAGCTTGTGGGCCAGGGGGTATCAGCCCCAGCATTTT.